This T cell receptor beta chain was sequenced during a study of T-cell memory formation after mild COVID-19. Study-level findings and limits: Within pre-infection memory, some responding clones were found, suggesting cross-reactive memory joined. Among contracting clones, CD4+ were mainly CM/EM and CD8+ enriched in EMRA.

The CDR3 loop spans 12 amino acids. V was shortened by 4 bases and J by 3 bases, with 7 bases between the two germline ends. Regarding this clonotype: Its cognate antigen is unknown.

TCRdb used MiXCR to reprocess the 5' RACE reads, holding one entry per CDR3 protein. The data show about 430,000 distinct CDR3 sequences, roughly a quarter seen once. Sequencing was carried out using PBMCs or a T cell subset sorted from them (not recorded which). V gene TRBV12-3 or TRBV12-4 combines with J gene TRBJ2-7, with no clear D. The receptor's source is an adult woman who had mild COVID-19 (a few samples of this study predate the infection). Cell type and time point are not known. CDR3 nucleotides: TGTGCCAGCAGTTATCGGTTCTACGAGCAGTACTTC. Amino acids: CASSYRFYEQYF.